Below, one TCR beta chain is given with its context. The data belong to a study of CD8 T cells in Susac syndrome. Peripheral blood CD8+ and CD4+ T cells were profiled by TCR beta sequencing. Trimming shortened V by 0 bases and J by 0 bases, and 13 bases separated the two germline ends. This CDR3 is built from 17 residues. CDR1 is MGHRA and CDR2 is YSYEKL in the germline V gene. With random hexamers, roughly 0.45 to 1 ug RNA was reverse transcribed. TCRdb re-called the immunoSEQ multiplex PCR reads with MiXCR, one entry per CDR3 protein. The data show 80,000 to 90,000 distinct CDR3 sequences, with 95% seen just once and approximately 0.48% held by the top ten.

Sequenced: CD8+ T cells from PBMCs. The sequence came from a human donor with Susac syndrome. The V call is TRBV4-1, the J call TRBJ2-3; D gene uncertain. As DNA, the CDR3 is TGCGCCAGCAGCCAAGATTTGGGCTTAACTAGCACAGATACGCAGTATTTT. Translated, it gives CASSQDLGLTSTDTQYF.